The T cell receptor beta chain described here comes from a study of identical twins (dated by TCRdb to about 2016). About the investigation overall: To test whether fetal clonotypes persist, the study used deep sequencing on TCR alpha and beta repertoires from monozygotic twins, unrelated adults of various ages, and cord blood. To rule out contamination, replicate twin experiments were performed at different times with different library preparation protocols. What the authors observed across the whole study: Compared with coincidental sharing between unrelated individuals, out-of-frame TCR alpha sequences shared between twins showed an excess of sequences with low generation probability. Recombination models systematically underestimated out-of-frame TCR alpha sharing in monozygotic twins but agreed with sharing between unrelated individuals. Because the same donors could not be followed over many years, conclusions were based on cross-sectional statistical analysis. Fewer insertions were carried by abundant cord blood beta clonotypes; a weaker similar trend was observed in young adult naive repertoires, while no such trend was observed in memory repertoires. Invariant T cells such as MAIT and iNKT could partly confound zero-insertion analyses, although diverse VJ usage argued against such confounding for most clonotypes. Excess twin sharing in beta out-of-frame sequences was weaker because fewer shared sequences lowered the signal-to-noise ratio.

The library was generated by 5' RACE. TCRdb lists the instrument as Illumina HiSeq 2000. A universal primer binding site was added through template switching, and the final cDNA carried a unique molecular identifier so that TCR cDNA molecules could be counted accurately. Specific primers in the conserved constant-segment region were used to synthesize first-strand cDNA for TCR alpha and beta chains. Each cDNA library was double barcoded, with a SMART-Mk sample barcode plus Illumina barcodes, to control for contamination. TruSeq adapter sequences and Illumina sample barcodes were added in two successive PCR steps. TCR alpha and beta cDNA libraries were sequenced on the Illumina HiSeq platform with custom primers. The paper's processing steps were these. Raw reads were processed with MiGEC to extract unique molecular identifiers, and MiXCR was used to determine CDR3 positions. For each individual, recombination models were inferred using an EM algorithm with the repgenHMM and IGoR tools. Shared clonotypes were analyzed with the tcR package in R, and sharing was normalized by the product of cloneset sizes. Out-of-frame nonproductive sequences were analyzed to study raw recombination free of thymic and clonal selection effects. TCRdb passed the public sequencing reads through fastp at Q25 and MiXCR, retaining productive beta sequences. Each entry is one CDR3 protein sequence, shown with its most common DNA and genes. The V and J calls, along with clone size, are taken from TCRdb and not from the paper's own processing. For this sample there are 600,000 to 850,000 distinct CDR3 sequences; 18% appear just once. About 12% of the sample is in the top ten clones.

This clonotype was seen a handful of times. Its recognized antigen is unknown. Nothing much larger sits one base from this clone, and base qualities are not available. CDR1 and CDR2 are drawn from the germline V gene: ENHRY, SYGVKD. From the cysteine up to the phenylalanine, the CDR3 has a length of 13 residues. Only CDR3 DNA remains: 39 bases, in frame from the first base. Cut back by 7 bases and 2 bases, the V and J ends lie 11 bases apart. All donors were healthy Caucasians. The twin cohort consisted of three pairs of female monozygotic twins, all aged about 18 to 30 years. RNA for TCR libraries was isolated from peripheral blood mononuclear cells. The same data also went into a second study, on T cells expressing NK-cell markers. From that second study: In sorted CD3+CD56+NKG2C+, CD3+CD56+NKG2C- and CD3+CD56-NKG2C+ T-cell subsets from several donors, TCR beta-chain repertoires were profiled. Among the eight sequenced donors, only one was HCMV-seronegative, while the other seven were HCMV-seropositive. In several experiments an anti-gammadeltaTCR antibody was added to restrict sorting to alphabetaTCR-expressing T cells. In six donors, the dominant CD3+CD56+NKG2C+ clonotypes ranked among the top 10 CD8+ clonotypes, making up 1.0-7.0% of CD8+ T cells. Those dominant clonotypes were again the most abundant among CD3+CD56-NKG2C+ cells in a few donors, at roughly 25-60.1%. It remained unclear whether the expanded NKG2C-expressing T cell clones were specific for HCMV antigens. All eight donors whose samples were sequenced were randomly selected healthy volunteers, three of them men and five women. HCMV serostatus was determined by detecting HCMV-specific IgG in serum with a commercial ELISA kit. For six donors, bulk peripheral blood T-cell repertoires were additionally sequenced from unsorted PBMC. MIGEC was used to demultiplex reads and group reads by UMI, and MiTCR was used to assemble and quantify clonotypes. Only TCR cDNA sequences supported by at least two reads were kept to exclude erroneous sequences. The tcR package was used for downstream repertoire analysis, and clonotypes were matched between fractions using CDR3 nucleotide sequence together with V segment. VDJmatch was used to annotate antigen specificity against VDJdb, with one amino acid substitution in CDR3 allowed.

This TCR came from a woman aged 18 to 35 in good health. Recombination connected TRBV10-3 to TRBJ2-5, with the D gene call left open. The sequenced sample was PBMCs. The CDR3 reads CAIKGLDQETQYF. In nucleotide form, the sequence is TGTGCCATCAAAGGGCTAGATCAAGAGACCCAGTACTTC.